The sequence of this T cell receptor (beta chain) was determined in a study of blood T cell repertoires in COVID-19. This CDR3 has 15 residues. Trimming cost V 5 bases and J 6 bases; bases outside gene matches: 10. The V gene's germline CDR1 is MNHEY and CDR2 SMNVEV (reference sequence). Data came from immunoSEQ multiplex PCR; TCRdb stores just in-frame clones and leaves some out. In the table there are roughly 150,000 clones, approximately 88% of which are singletons. The chain employs TRBV27 and TRBJ2-4; 7 bases agree with TRBD1. The receptor was derived from a man aged 70-80 years who had been exposed to COVID-19. The sample was PBMCs or T cells enriched from blood (not recorded which). The CDR3 reads CASSTLTGTGNIQYF. CDR3 in DNA: TGTGCCAGCAGTACCCTGACAGGGACGGGAAACATTCAGTACTTC.